This T cell receptor (beta chain) is drawn from a study of blood T cell repertoires in COVID-19. Study-wide context: The samples span acute and convalescent COVID-19 from the United States, Italy and Spain. Sample material is recorded as cDNA or gDNA derived from T cells, B-cell-depleted T cells, or PBMCs.

The CDR3 contains 14 residues. Germline trimming cut 7 bases from V and 2 bases from J; bases unmatched to any gene: 2. CDR1 and CDR2 (germline): MNHEY, SMNVEV (reference sequence). In the case of this clone: This same CDR3 is encoded by further DNA sequences in the sample.

The authors' processing: For nucleated cells, counts were estimated from reference gene primer amplification. Profiling relied on immunoSEQ multiplex PCR, and the TCRdb table lists in-frame clones only, not all of them. V and J calls and clone size are copied from that table; D and trimming were computed from the DNA. The table lists 350,000 or so clones, about 90% of them singletons, with 6.5% to 7% in the top ten. The rearrangement links TRBV27 to TRBJ2-1; 10 positions match TRBD2. This TCR was sampled from a man between 18 and 35 years old with active or convalescent COVID-19. The material sequenced was peripheral blood. CDR3 coding DNA: TGTGCCAGCACCAGCGGGGGGGCCTACAATGAGCAGTTCTTC. Encoded protein: CASTSGGAYNEQFF.